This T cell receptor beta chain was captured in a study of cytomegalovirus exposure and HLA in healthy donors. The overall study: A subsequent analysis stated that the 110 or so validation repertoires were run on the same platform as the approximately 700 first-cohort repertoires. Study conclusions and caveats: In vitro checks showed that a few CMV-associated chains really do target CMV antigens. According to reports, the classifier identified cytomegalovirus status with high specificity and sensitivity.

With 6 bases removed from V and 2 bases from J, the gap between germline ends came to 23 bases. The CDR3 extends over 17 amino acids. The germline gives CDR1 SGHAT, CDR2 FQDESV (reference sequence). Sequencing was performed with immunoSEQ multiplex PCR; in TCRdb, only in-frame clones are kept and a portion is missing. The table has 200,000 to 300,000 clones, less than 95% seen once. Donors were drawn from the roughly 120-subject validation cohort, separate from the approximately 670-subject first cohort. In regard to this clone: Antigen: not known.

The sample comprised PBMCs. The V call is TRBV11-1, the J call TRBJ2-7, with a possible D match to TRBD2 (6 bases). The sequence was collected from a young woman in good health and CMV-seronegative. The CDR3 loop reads CASSGIAVGAPTYEQYF. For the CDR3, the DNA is TGTGCCAGCAGTGGTATAGCGGTTGGGGCCCCGACCTACGAGCAGTACTTC.